This T cell receptor beta chain was documented in a study of blood T cell repertoires in COVID-19. Study as a whole: Acute-phase and convalescent COVID-19 samples originated in the United States, Italy and Spain. In each case, the material was cDNA or gDNA derived from T cells, B-cell-depleted T cells, or PBMCs.

This CDR3 has 14 residues. Germline V lookup: CDR1 MDHEN, CDR2 SYDVKM. V gave up 4 bases and J gave up 4 bases, with 13 bases separating them. Original methodology: Reference gene primer amplification gave estimated nucleated cell counts. Some clones are missing from TCRdb's copy, which holds only in-frame ones; the method was immunoSEQ multiplex PCR. That table gives V, J and clone size, and the DNA gave D and trimming. The sample lists 200,000 to 300,000 clones; nearly 90% were seen once. The sequenced sample was peripheral blood. The chain links TRBV28 to TRBJ1-2; possible D gene TRBD1, 5 bases. The origin of this receptor is a human donor in a cohort sampled during active COVID-19. The CDR3 nucleotides are TGTGCCAGCAGTTCCCCGGGGGATACCTATGGCTACACCTTC. Amino acids: CASSSPGDTYGYTF.